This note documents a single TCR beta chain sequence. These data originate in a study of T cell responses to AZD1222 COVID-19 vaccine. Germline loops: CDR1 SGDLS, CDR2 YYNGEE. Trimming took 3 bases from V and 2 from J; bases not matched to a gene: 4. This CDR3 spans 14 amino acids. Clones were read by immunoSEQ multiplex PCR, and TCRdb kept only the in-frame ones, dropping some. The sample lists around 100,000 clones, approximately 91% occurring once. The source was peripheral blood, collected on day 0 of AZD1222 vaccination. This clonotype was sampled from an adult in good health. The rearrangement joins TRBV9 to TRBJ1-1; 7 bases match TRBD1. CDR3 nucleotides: TGTGCCAGCAGCGCCCAGGGGGGAAACACTGAAGCTTTCTTT. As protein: CASSAQGGNTEAFF.